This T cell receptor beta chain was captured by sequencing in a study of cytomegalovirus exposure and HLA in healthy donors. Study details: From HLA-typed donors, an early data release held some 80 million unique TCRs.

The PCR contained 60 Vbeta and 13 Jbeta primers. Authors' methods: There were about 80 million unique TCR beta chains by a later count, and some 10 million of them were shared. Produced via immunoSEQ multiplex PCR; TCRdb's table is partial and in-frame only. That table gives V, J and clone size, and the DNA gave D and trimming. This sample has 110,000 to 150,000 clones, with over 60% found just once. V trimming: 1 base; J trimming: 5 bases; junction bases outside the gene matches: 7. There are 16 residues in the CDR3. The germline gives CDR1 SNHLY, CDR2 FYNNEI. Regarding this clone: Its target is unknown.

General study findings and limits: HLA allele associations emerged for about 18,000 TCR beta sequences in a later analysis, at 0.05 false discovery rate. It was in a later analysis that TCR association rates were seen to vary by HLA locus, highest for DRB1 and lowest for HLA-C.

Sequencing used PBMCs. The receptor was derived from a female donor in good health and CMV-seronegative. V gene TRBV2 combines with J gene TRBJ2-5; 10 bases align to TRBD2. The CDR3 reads CASSEGTSGWGETQYF. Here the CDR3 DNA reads TGTGCCAGCAGTGAAGGGACTAGCGGTTGGGGGGAGACCCAGTACTTC.